The present TCR beta chain was sequenced within a study of blood T cells in healthy people across ages. Study summary: When template switching was applied, about one barcoded beta molecule was captured per two T cells.

Broader study findings: Naive CD4+ cells and diversity were both higher in long-lived donors than in aged donors. Using unsorted PBMCs precluded a conclusive naive versus antigen-experienced comparison.

CDR1 and CDR2 from the germline V gene are MGHRA and YSYEKL. This CDR3 contains 13 residues. Then a second PCR, running about 6 to 11 cycles, was carried out with a sample-barcoded 5' primer and a J-beta primer mix. Every cDNA molecule bore a tag from a template-switch adaptor containing 12 random nucleotides. Each CDR3 protein is one row after TCRdb ran MiXCR on the 5' RACE reads. The sample has more than 1,400,000 distinct CDR3 sequences, 40% to 50% seen once. On this clonotype: Its antigen is not known. At one boundary the junction diverges from the germline segment, which might be a read error.

The chain recombines TRBV4-1 with TRBJ2-3; TRBD2 is a possible D gene (5 bases). The sequencing sample was made of blood. The TCR comes from a woman between 18 and 30 years old in good health. The CDR3 nucleotides read TGCACCAGCAGCCAAGATGATAGGCCGGGGAAGTATTTT. It specifies CTSSQDDRPGKYF.